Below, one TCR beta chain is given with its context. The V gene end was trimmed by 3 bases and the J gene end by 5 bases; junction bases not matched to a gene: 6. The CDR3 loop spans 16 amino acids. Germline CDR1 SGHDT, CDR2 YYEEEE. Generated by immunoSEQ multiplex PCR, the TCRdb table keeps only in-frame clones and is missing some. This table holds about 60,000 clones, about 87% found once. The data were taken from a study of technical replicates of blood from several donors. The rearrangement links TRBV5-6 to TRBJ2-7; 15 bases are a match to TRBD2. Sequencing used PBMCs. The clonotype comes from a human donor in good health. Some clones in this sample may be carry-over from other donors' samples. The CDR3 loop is CASSSGLAGGPHEQYF. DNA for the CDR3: TGTGCCAGCAGCTCCGGACTAGCGGGAGGGCCGCACGAGCAGTACTTC.